The 21 T cell receptor beta chains reported below all come from one sample, sequenced in a study of T cells in Graves' hyperthyroidism and ophthalmopathy. Amplified regions were TCR beta CDR3 sequences from RNA transcripts. The HTBI primer set drove a first-round RT-PCR of the TCR CDR3. A single record per CDR3 protein comes from TCRdb applying MiXCR to the multiplex PCR reads. Of 400,000 to 450,000 distinct CDR3 sequences listed, 14% to 15% were seen once; the top ten hold about 13%. Sequenced input: blood. The receptors stem from a man between 18 and 29 years old with Graves' ophthalmopathy.

This clonotype has a handful of counts. This rearrangement joins TRBV10-2 to TRBJ2-7; 7 bases are shared with TRBD2. Germline loops: CDR1 WSHSY, CDR2 SAAADI. The junction had 2 bases not matched to a gene; V was cut back by 7 bases and J by 2 bases. This CDR3 is built from 12 residues. The CDR3 DNA reads as TGCGCCAGCAATGGGGGGGCCTACGAGCAGTACTTC. Translated: CASNGGAYEQYF.

The chain combines TRBV19 with TRBJ2-1; D is perhaps TRBD1 or TRBD2 (6 bases each). V was clipped by 3 bases and J by 12 bases, with 18 bases between them. This CDR3 is built from 14 residues. Germline lookup yields CDR1 LNHDA and CDR2 SQIVND (reference sequence). CDR3 in amino acids: CASSILGGTTMQFF. In DNA, the CDR3 is TGTGCCAGTAGTATTTTAGGGGGGACGACAATGCAGTTCTTC.

At least ten counts were recorded for this clonotype. The V call is TRBV7-8, the J call TRBJ2-7; D might be TRBD1 (5 bases). The CDR3 length is 13 residues. Germline V CDR1 and CDR2: SGHVS, FQNEAQ. V shed 2 bases and J shed 6 bases, with 11 bases lying between them. CDR3 region: CASSLNLGVEQYF. CDR3 in DNA: TGTGCCAGCAGCTTAAATTTAGGGGTCGAGCAGTACTTC.

V is TRBV3-1 and J is TRBJ1-6, with D unclear. Trimming left V 4 bases short and J 11 bases short, with 18 bases between. Germline V gene data show CDR1 as LGHDT and CDR2 as YNNKEL (reference sequence). The CDR3 length is 15 residues. CDR3 residues: CASSPQARGHAPLHF. In DNA, the CDR3 is TGTGCCAGCAGCCCCCAGGCCCGTGGGCATGCACCCCTCCACTTT.

This sequence joins TRBV24-1 and TRBJ2-2; tentatively, D is TRBD1 (5 bases). Trimming left V 5 bases short and J 4 bases short, with 7 bases between. This CDR3 contains 13 residues. The V gene's germline CDR1 is KGHDR and CDR2 SFDVKD. The CDR3 loop reads CATSGQTTGELFF. Written as DNA, the CDR3 is TGTGCCACCAGTGGACAGACCACCGGGGAGCTGTTTTTT.

As to this clonotype: A much larger clone lies one base from this, so it may be a read error. This rearrangement joins TRBV4-1 to TRBJ1-5, with 7 bases matching TRBD1. This CDR3 region has 14 residues. CDR1 and CDR2 (germline): MGHRA, YSYEKL. CDR3 sequence: CVSSQEGGWQPQHF. As DNA, the CDR3 is TGCGTCAGCAGCCAAGAAGGGGGCTGGCAGCCCCAGCATTTT.

This clonotype was seen repeatedly, ten times or more. This chain uses TRBV12-3 or TRBV12-4 with TRBJ2-1; D is unclear. The V and J ends lost 0 bases and 8 bases respectively, with 11 bases between them. The CDR3 has 14 residues. CDR3 residues: CASSLAQLYDEQFF. CDR3 nucleotides: TGTGCCAGCAGTTTAGCGCAGCTCTATGATGAGCAGTTCTTC.

This clonotype was seen only a few times. The rearrangement links TRBV12-3 or TRBV12-4 to TRBJ1-6, with 7 bases fitting TRBD1. Trimming removed 3 bases from V and 7 bases from J; junction bases left unmatched: 3. CDR3 length: 14 residues. The CDR3 DNA is TGTGCCAGCAGTTTCGGGACAGAGAATTCACCCCTCCACTTT. Translated: CASSFGTENSPLHF.

This clonotype was recorded many times. V usage is TRBV12-3 or TRBV12-4 and J usage is TRBJ2-1; D not resolved. The ends were cut back, 5 bases at V and 4 bases at J, with 9 bases in the middle. The CDR3 loop spans 13 amino acids. CDR3 in amino acids: CASSDTSYNEQFF. As DNA, the CDR3 is TGTGCCAGCAGTGACACGTCTTACAATGAGCAGTTCTTC.

This clonotype was detected many times. CDR3: CAWDRISTEAFF. In DNA form, the CDR3 reads TGTGCCTGGGACAGAATTTCTACTGAAGCTTTCTTT. The chain links TRBV30 to TRBJ1-1, with a weak D call TRBD1 (5 bases). CDR3 size: 12 residues. In germline, CDR1 is GTSNPN, CDR2 SVGIG (reference sequence). V was shortened by 5 bases and J by 5 bases, with 12 bases between the two germline ends.

This clonotype appeared many times. The chain couples TRBV3-1 to TRBJ1-1; D gene unclear. Germline lookup yields CDR1 LGHDT and CDR2 YNNKEL (reference sequence). The CDR3 covers 13 residues. V lost 3 bases, J lost 5 bases, and 10 bases lay in between. The CDR3: CASSQASLTEAFF. The DNA for the CDR3 is TGTGCCAGCAGCCAGGCTAGTCTGACTGAAGCTTTCTTT.

This clonotype was seen many times. One end of the junction is discordant with germline, which a read error may explain. The J gene is TRBJ1-2, the V gene TRBV27; D unresolved. The CDR3 loop spans 19 amino acids. Germline V lookup: CDR1 MNHEY, CDR2 SMNVEV (reference sequence). CDR3 loop: CASSPARQQAHTDFYGNTF. CDR3 DNA sequence: TGTGCCAGCAGTCCAGCCCGTCAGCAAGCCCATACAGATTTCTATGGCAACACCTTC.

Notes on this clonotype: Relative to the germline gene, one junction end is altered; a read error may explain this. CDR3 DNA sequence: TGTGCCAGCAGACGCTGGTCAGAGGAGGAAAAGCTGTTTTTT. Protein: CASRRWSEEEKLFF. The chain uses TRBV6-1 and TRBJ1-4; D is ambiguous. The CDR3 spans 14 residues. Germline V gene data show CDR1 as MNHNS and CDR2 as SASEGT.

This clonotype was detected many times. This CDR3 is CASGRNQETQYF. The DNA of the CDR3 is TGTGCCAGCGGCCGGAACCAAGAGACCCAGTACTTC. The V call is TRBV27, the J call TRBJ2-5; D not certain. The germline gives CDR1 MNHEY, CDR2 SMNVEV (reference sequence). CDR3 size: 12 residues. Trimming stripped 8 bases from V and 0 bases from J, with 7 bases between.

This clonotype was seen more than once but under ten times. The chain couples TRBV10-3 to TRBJ2-7; 8 bases are a match to TRBD2. CDR3 size: 15 residues. V gave up 6 bases and J gave up 6 bases; unmatched junction bases: 13. The germline V gene has CDR1 ENHRY and CDR2 SYGVKD. CDR3 residues: CAISGGGGLRLEQYF. The CDR3 DNA reads TGTGCCATCAGCGGGGGGGGGGGTCTCCGCCTCGAGCAGTACTTC.

There are many counts of this clonotype. The chain carries TRBV27 and TRBJ2-7; D is unclear. V lost 5 bases and J lost 6, with 17 bases in between. CDR1 is MNHEY, CDR2 SMNVEV, per germline (reference sequence). The CDR3 has 14 residues. The CDR3 loop reads CASSPEIESGEQYF. The DNA for the CDR3 is TGTGCCAGCAGTCCTGAGATAGAGTCGGGCGAGCAGTACTTC.

This clonotype was observed many times. This chain joins TRBV6-1 and TRBJ2-7; 12 positions match TRBD2. This CDR3 spans 14 amino acids. Germline lookup yields CDR1 MNHNS and CDR2 SASEGT. The V gene end was trimmed by 5 bases and the J gene end by 6 bases; junction bases not matched to a gene: 5. CDR3 bases: TGTGCCAGCAGTCGACTAGCGGGAGTCAGCGAGCAGTACTTC. Translating it yields CASSRLAGVSEQYF.

This clonotype occurred once. This chain links TRBV6-5 with TRBJ2-1, with D possibly being TRBD2 (6 bases). The germline CDR1 and CDR2 sequences are MNHEY and SVGAGI. The V and J ends lost 0 bases and 4 bases respectively, with 10 bases between them. CDR3 length: 15 residues. For the CDR3, the DNA is TGTGCCAGCAGTTACTCGAGCGGAGGGTACAATGAGCAGTTCTTC. This codes for CASSYSSGGYNEQFF.

The chain recombines TRBV5-1 with TRBJ2-7; 13 positions match TRBD2. Germline-derived CDR1 and CDR2 are SGHRS and YFSETQ. V gave up 2 bases and J gave up 7 bases; unmatched junction bases: 9. There are 16 residues in the CDR3. CDR3 nucleotides: TGCGCCAGCAGCTTCGCAACTAGCGGGAGGGCCGATGAGCAGTACTTC. It is translated as CASSFATSGRADEQYF. Complete variable domain (other parts from reference TRBV5-1 and TRBJ2-7): KAGVTQTPRYLIKTRGQQVTLSCSPISGHRSVSWYQQTPGQGLQFLFEYFSETQRNKGNFPGRFSGRQFSNSRSEMNVSTLELGDSALYLCASSFATSGRADEQYFGPGTRLTVT.

Many counts were recorded for this clonotype. The rearrangement joins TRBV20-1 to TRBJ2-1; the match to TRBD2 covers 10 bases. Germline trimming cut 5 bases from V and 9 bases from J; bases unmatched to any gene: 10. CDR1 is DFQATT, CDR2 SNEGSKA, per germline (reference sequence). CDR3 length equals 14 residues. The DNA of the CDR3 is TGCAGTGCTGAGGCTAGCGGGAGTATTTTTGAGCAGTTCTTC. It is translated as CSAEASGSIFEQFF.

This clonotype was counted a few times. The chain uses TRBV9 and TRBJ2-7, with TRBD2 matching 8 bases. The ends lost 0 bases at V and 3 bases at J; junction bases unmatched: 2. Germline assignment: CDR1 SGDLS and CDR2 YYNGEE. The CDR3 length is 14 residues. DNA of the CDR3: TGTGCCAGCAGCGTAGGTAGCGGGAACTACGAGCAGTACTTC. Residues: CASSVGSGNYEQYF.